These T cell receptor beta chains were read from a single sample in a study of control samples from healthy donors and cancer patients. TCRdb keeps only in-frame clones here, not all; method: immunoSEQ multiplex PCR. The repertoire holds about 70,000 clones, with 84% as singletons. Source material: PBMCs. The source of these receptors is a woman aged 50 to 65 with lung cancer. The CDR3 runs from the conserved cysteine through the conserved F or W. D genes are given only for firm matches. Size is omitted from some rows. Given values are once, few, many or a class for expanded clones.

clone size	J gene	D gene	V gene	CDR3 protein	CDR3 DNA
-	TRBJ1-1	TRBD1	TRBV7-3	CASSLSGTANTEAFF	TGTGCCAGCAGCTTATCCGGGACAGCGAACACTGAAGCTTTCTTT
-	TRBJ2-7	TRBD1	TRBV2	CASRQGTYEQYF	TGTGCCAGTCGACAGGGCACCTACGAGCAGTACTTC
-	TRBJ1-2	-	TRBV4-3	CASSQEAGFYGYTF	TGCGCCAGCAGCCAAGAGGCAGGCTTCTATGGCTACACCTTC
-	TRBJ2-3	-	TRBV15	CATRRNTLTDTQYF	TGTGCCACCCGGAGAAACACCTTGACAGATACGCAGTATTTT
-	TRBJ2-2	-	TRBV7-2	CASSLVGATGELFF	TGTGCCAGCAGCTTAGTAGGGGCCACCGGGGAGCTGTTTTTT
-	TRBJ1-3	-	TRBV5-4	CASSLYGGGGNTIYF	TGTGCCAGCAGCTTGTACGGGGGTGGAGGAAACACCATATATTTT
once	TRBJ1-1	-	TRBV7-3	CASSGGNTEAFF	TGTGCCAGCTCTGGGGGGAACACTGAAGCTTTCTTT
-	TRBJ1-1	-	TRBV10-3	CAIRGSREWNTEAFF	TGTGCCATCCGGGGGTCCAGGGAATGGAACACTGAAGCTTTCTTT
-	TRBJ1-6	-	TRBV5-4	CASSPTRLPDSPLHF	TGTGCCAGCAGCCCAACACGGCTCCCGGATTCACCCCTCCACTTT
once	TRBJ2-5	TRBD1	TRBV11-3	CASSRDSQETQYF	TGTGCCAGCAGCAGGGACAGCCAAGAGACCCAGTACTTC
-	TRBJ1-2	TRBD1	TRBV9	CASSPSGGTGAPGDYGYTF	TGTGCCAGCAGCCCTTCCGGGGGGACAGGGGCGCCGGGGGACTATGGCTACACCTTC
-	TRBJ2-4	-	TRBV7-9	CASSLEGFDIQYF	TGTGCCAGCAGCTTAGAGGGTTTTGACATTCAGTACTTC
-	TRBJ1-1	-	TRBV7-6	CASSPTNAGTEAFF	TGTGCCAGCAGCCCGACCAACGCGGGAACTGAAGCTTTCTTT
-	TRBJ2-6	TRBD1	TRBV2	CASRPGTGVFSGANVLTF	TGTGCCAGCAGGCCCGGGACAGGGGTTTTCTCTGGGGCCAACGTCCTGACTTTC
once	TRBJ1-3	-	TRBV19	CASSRMSAGNTIYF	TGTGCCAGTAGTAGGATGAGTGCTGGAAACACCATATATTTT
-	TRBJ2-2	-	TRBV4-3	CASSRVRETGELFF	TGCGCCAGCAGCCGAGTTAGGGAGACCGGGGAGCTGTTTTTT
-	TRBJ1-1	-	TRBV6-1	CASSVRRGVVITEAFF	TGTGCCAGCAGTGTTCGGAGGGGTGTGGTGATCACTGAAGCTTTCTTT
-	TRBJ2-3	TRBD2	TRBV5-5	CASKASGPTDTQYF	TGTGCCAGCAAGGCTAGCGGGCCCACAGATACGCAGTATTTT
once	TRBJ1-5	-	TRBV7-9	CASSSGYRLDQPQHF	TGTGCCAGCAGCTCAGGTTATAGATTGGATCAGCCCCAGCATTTT
-	TRBJ1-1	-	TRBV11-2	CASSQEAGLAFF	TGTGCCAGCAGCCAAGAGGCAGGGCTGGCTTTCTTT
-	TRBJ1-2	TRBD1	TRBV18	CASSPLTGESYTF	TGTGCCAGCTCACCACTGACAGGGGAAAGCTACACCTTC
-	TRBJ2-7	TRBD2	TRBV11-2	CASSLDGLAGGYEQYF	TGTGCCAGCAGCTTAGATGGACTAGCGGGGGGCTACGAGCAGTACTTC
-	TRBJ1-2	TRBD1	TRBV29-1	CSVTGTGVGYTF	TGCAGCGTCACCGGGACAGGGGTAGGCTACACCTTC
-	TRBJ1-6	TRBD1	TRBV27	CASRSYGTVYNSPLHF	TGTGCCAGCAGGTCTTATGGGACAGTCTATAATTCACCCCTCCACTTT
few	TRBJ2-6	-	TRBV5-1	CASSLEPGGLGANVLTF	TGCGCCAGCAGCCTGGAGCCCGGGGGTTTAGGGGCCAACGTCCTGACTTTC
-	TRBJ2-7	-	TRBV2	CASSDPGTRSSRYF	TGTGCCAGCAGTGATCCCGGGACTCGTAGTAGTCGGTACTTC
-	TRBJ1-2	TRBD1	TRBV6-5	CASSRGTGGVGYTF	TGTGCCAGCAGTCGAGGGACAGGGGGCGTTGGCTACACCTTC
-	TRBJ1-6	-	TRBV5-8	CASRSLGNSPLHF	TGTGCCAGCCGCTCGCTCGGTAATTCACCCCTCCACTTT
-	TRBJ2-7	TRBD1	TRBV6-2/TRBV6-3	CASSYLTGTGSSYEQYF	TGTGCCAGCAGTTACCTCACCGGGACAGGGAGCTCCTACGAGCAGTACTTC
few	TRBJ1-1	-	TRBV6-4	CASSVERDTEAFF	TGTGCCAGCAGTGTTGAGAGAGACACTGAAGCTTTCTTT
-	TRBJ1-1	-	TRBV6-5	CASSYGLDTEAFF	TGTGCCAGCAGTTACGGGTTAGACACTGAAGCTTTCTTT
-	TRBJ1-1	-	TRBV7-6	CASSLSIGGTEAFF	TGTGCCAGCAGCTTATCCATAGGGGGCACTGAAGCTTTCTTT
-	TRBJ1-3	-	TRBV6-5	CASSFGGGGNTIYF	TGTGCCAGCAGTTTTGGAGGTGGTGGAAACACCATATATTTT
-	TRBJ2-2	TRBD2	TRBV11-2	CASSLPGLGSGELFF	TGTGCCAGCAGCCTGCCGGGACTAGGTTCCGGGGAGCTGTTTTTT
-	TRBJ1-1	-	TRBV29-1	CSVCVSQNTEAFF	TGCAGCGTTTGTGTCTCTCAGAACACTGAAGCTTTCTTT
-	TRBJ2-2	-	TRBV19	CASSIVTVLGTGELFF	TGTGCCAGTAGTATAGTCACCGTCTTAGGCACCGGGGAGCTGTTTTTT
-	TRBJ1-5	-	TRBV2	CASSGGVGNQPQHF	TGTGCCAGCAGCGGGGGAGTGGGCAATCAGCCCCAGCATTTT
-	TRBJ2-7	TRBD1	TRBV27	CASSFLPGTGGRYEQYF	TGTGCCAGCAGTTTCCTTCCCGGGACAGGGGGTAGGTACGAGCAGTACTTC
once	TRBJ1-4	TRBD1	TRBV10-3	CAISERDRGSEKLFF	TGTGCCATCAGTGAAAGGGACAGGGGGAGTGAAAAACTGTTTTTT